Listed below are T cell receptor beta chains from one sample, sequenced in a study of siplizumab effects on memory and regulatory T cells. Measured with immunoSEQ multiplex PCR; TCRdb has only the in-frame clones, and not every one. The sample shows approximately 120,000 clones, 90% to 95% of them seen only once. Source material: Tregs sorted from blood. Receptor source: a human donor in good health. The CDR3 runs from the conserved cysteine through the conserved F or W. A D gene is named only where the DNA matches it firmly. Part of the rows lack a size; the others show once, few, many or a class for expanded clones.

cdr3_nt: TGTGCCAGCTCCAACCCTGCGGTGAGCACTGAAGCTTTCTTT
cdr3_aa: CASSNPAVSTEAFF
v_call: TRBV18
d_call: NA
clone_size: NA
j_call: TRBJ1-1

cdr3_nt: TGCGCCAGCAGCTTGCAGACGGGGGAGACCCAGTACTTC
cdr3_aa: CASSLQTGETQYF
v_call: TRBV5-1
d_call: NA
clone_size: NA
j_call: TRBJ2-5

cdr3_nt: TGCGCCAGCAGACCCGGGACAGGGGTCTATGGCTACACCTTC
cdr3_aa: CASRPGTGVYGYTF
v_call: TRBV5-1
d_call: TRBD1
clone_size: NA
j_call: TRBJ1-2

cdr3_nt: TGTGCCAGCAGTTACTCGGGGGGCAATCAGCCCCAGCATTTT
cdr3_aa: CASSYSGGNQPQHF
v_call: TRBV6-5
d_call: NA
clone_size: few
j_call: TRBJ1-5

cdr3_nt: TGTGCCAGCAGTTTATGGGGGGGCGGCGGGGAGCTGTTTTTT
cdr3_aa: CASSLWGGGGELFF
v_call: TRBV27
d_call: NA
clone_size: NA
j_call: TRBJ2-2

cdr3_nt: TGTGCCAGCAGGGCCCCCAGTACCTACGAGCAGTACTTC
cdr3_aa: CASRAPSTYEQYF
v_call: TRBV6-5
d_call: NA
clone_size: NA
j_call: TRBJ2-7

cdr3_nt: TGTGCCAGCACCTTGGGAACTGAAGCTTTCTTT
cdr3_aa: CASTLGTEAFF
v_call: TRBV7-9
d_call: NA
clone_size: few
j_call: TRBJ1-1

cdr3_nt: TGTGCTAGTGGTCGGGACAGGGTGGTTGAAAAACTGTTTTTT
cdr3_aa: CASGRDRVVEKLFF
v_call: TRBV12-5
d_call: TRBD1
clone_size: NA
j_call: TRBJ1-4

cdr3_nt: TGTGCTAGTGGTTCATCCGGGACTAGTATTAAAAATGAGCAGTTCTTC
cdr3_aa: CASGSSGTSIKNEQFF
v_call: TRBV12-5
d_call: TRBD2
clone_size: NA
j_call: TRBJ2-1

cdr3_nt: TGTGCCAGCAGCCCTAGCACCCTAGCCAAAAACATTCAGTACTTC
cdr3_aa: CASSPSTLAKNIQYF
v_call: TRBV6-5
d_call: NA
clone_size: NA
j_call: TRBJ2-4

cdr3_nt: TGTGCCAGCAGCTTAGTCGGACAGGCCTCAGGGTACGAGCAGTACTTC
cdr3_aa: CASSLVGQASGYEQYF
v_call: TRBV7-9
d_call: TRBD1
clone_size: NA
j_call: TRBJ2-7

cdr3_nt: TGTGCCATCAGTGAGTCTCTAATTTCGGCCTACGAGCAGTACTTC
cdr3_aa: CAISESLISAYEQYF
v_call: TRBV10-3
d_call: NA
clone_size: NA
j_call: TRBJ2-7

cdr3_nt: TGTGCCAGCAGACGCACTAGCGGGGTAGATACGCAGTATTTT
cdr3_aa: CASRRTSGVDTQYF
v_call: TRBV28
d_call: TRBD2
clone_size: NA
j_call: TRBJ2-3

cdr3_nt: TGTGCCAGCAGCTGGGGGTGGGACCCGAGCACAGATACGCAGTATTTT
cdr3_aa: CASSWGWDPSTDTQYF
v_call: TRBV11-3
d_call: NA
clone_size: NA
j_call: TRBJ2-3

cdr3_nt: TGTGCCAGCAGCTTAACAGGGAGGGATGGCTACACCTTC
cdr3_aa: CASSLTGRDGYTF
v_call: TRBV7-2
d_call: NA
clone_size: NA
j_call: TRBJ1-2

cdr3_nt: TGTGCCAGCAGCCAAGGGGCCACTTTGGACTATGGCTACACCTTC
cdr3_aa: CASSQGATLDYGYTF
v_call: TRBV4-2
d_call: NA
clone_size: NA
j_call: TRBJ1-2

cdr3_nt: TGTGCCAGCAGCTTAGGACAGGGGGCCATCAATCAGCCCCAGCATTTT
cdr3_aa: CASSLGQGAINQPQHF
v_call: TRBV7-9
d_call: TRBD1
clone_size: NA
j_call: TRBJ1-5

cdr3_nt: TGTGCCAGCAGCCCAGGGGGGGGAGCGGTCTCCTACGAGCAGTACTTC
cdr3_aa: CASSPGGGAVSYEQYF
v_call: TRBV5-4
d_call: NA
clone_size: NA
j_call: TRBJ2-7

cdr3_nt: TGTGCCAGCAGCATCACGACAGGGGGGGCTGAAGCTTTCTTT
cdr3_aa: CASSITTGGAEAFF
v_call: TRBV6-4
d_call: TRBD1
clone_size: few
j_call: TRBJ1-1

cdr3_nt: TGTGCCAGCTCTCTCCTCGCGACAGTCTCTGGAAACACCATATATTTT
cdr3_aa: CASSLLATVSGNTIYF
v_call: TRBV18
d_call: NA
clone_size: NA
j_call: TRBJ1-3

cdr3_nt: TGTGCCAGCAGCGTAGGAAGAGAAGAGACCCAGTACTTC
cdr3_aa: CASSVGREETQYF
v_call: TRBV9
d_call: NA
clone_size: once
j_call: TRBJ2-5

cdr3_nt: TGTGCCATCAGCCCGAGACAGGGAGAGAACTATGGCTACACCTTC
cdr3_aa: CAISPRQGENYGYTF
v_call: TRBV10-3
d_call: TRBD1
clone_size: NA
j_call: TRBJ1-2

cdr3_nt: TGCAGCGTTGTTACTTTGAATACGCAGTATTTT
cdr3_aa: CSVVTLNTQYF
v_call: TRBV29-1
d_call: NA
clone_size: NA
j_call: TRBJ2-3

cdr3_nt: TGTGCCAGCAGCTTAGGGTTCGGTAGCCGGGCCTCCTACGAGCAGTACTTC
cdr3_aa: CASSLGFGSRASYEQYF
v_call: TRBV7-9
d_call: NA
clone_size: NA
j_call: TRBJ2-7

cdr3_nt: TGTGCCACCACGGCCGGGGCGAACACTGAAGCTTTCTTT
cdr3_aa: CATTAGANTEAFF
v_call: TRBV27
d_call: NA
clone_size: once
j_call: TRBJ1-1

cdr3_nt: TGCAGTGCTAGAAAGGGTCCAGCAGGAACCTTC
cdr3_aa: CSARKGPAGTF
v_call: TRBV20-1
d_call: NA
clone_size: NA
j_call: TRBJ1-2

cdr3_nt: TGTGCCAGCAGTGATATAGACAGATCAACGCAGTATTTT
cdr3_aa: CASSDIDRSTQYF
v_call: TRBV6-1
d_call: NA
clone_size: once
j_call: TRBJ2-3

cdr3_nt: TGTGCCAGCACCCGGCCCGCAGGGGGATACACTGAAGCTTTCTTT
cdr3_aa: CASTRPAGGYTEAFF
v_call: TRBV6-5
d_call: TRBD1
clone_size: NA
j_call: TRBJ1-1

cdr3_nt: TGTGCCAGCAGCCGGACAGGTGAGCAGTTCTTC
cdr3_aa: CASSRTGEQFF
v_call: TRBV7-9
d_call: TRBD1
clone_size: NA
j_call: TRBJ2-1

cdr3_nt: TGTGCCAGCAACCTAGGGGGGGCTGGGACTGAAGCTTTCTTT
cdr3_aa: CASNLGGAGTEAFF
v_call: TRBV9
d_call: NA
clone_size: NA
j_call: TRBJ1-1

cdr3_nt: TGTGCCAGCAGTGTTGGACAGCCTAGCACAGATACGCAGTATTTT
cdr3_aa: CASSVGQPSTDTQYF
v_call: TRBV2
d_call: NA
clone_size: NA
j_call: TRBJ2-3

cdr3_nt: TGTGCCAGCAGCGCCCAGGGACAGGAACTCTACGAGCAGTACTTC
cdr3_aa: CASSAQGQELYEQYF
v_call: TRBV7-2
d_call: TRBD1
clone_size: NA
j_call: TRBJ2-7

cdr3_nt: TGTGCCAGCAACACCTGGAGGTCACGCACCTACGAGCAGTACTTC
cdr3_aa: CASNTWRSRTYEQYF
v_call: TRBV6-5
d_call: NA
clone_size: NA
j_call: TRBJ2-7

cdr3_nt: TGTGCCAGCAGCGTAGGGGCAGGACGGGAGACCCAGTACTTC
cdr3_aa: CASSVGAGRETQYF
v_call: TRBV9
d_call: NA
clone_size: NA
j_call: TRBJ2-5

cdr3_nt: TGTGCCAGCAGCCTCCAGCCGCCGAGAGAGCAGTTCTTC
cdr3_aa: CASSLQPPREQFF
v_call: TRBV7-2
d_call: NA
clone_size: NA
j_call: TRBJ2-1

cdr3_nt: TGTGCCAGCAGTTACGGCGGGGTCCTATACAATGAGCAGTTCTTC
cdr3_aa: CASSYGGVLYNEQFF
v_call: TRBV6-5
d_call: NA
clone_size: NA
j_call: TRBJ2-1

cdr3_nt: TGTGCCAGCAGCATTGGGCGGGAGGGGCCCGGGGAGCTGTTTTTT
cdr3_aa: CASSIGREGPGELFF
v_call: TRBV27
d_call: TRBD2
clone_size: NA
j_call: TRBJ2-2

cdr3_nt: TGTGCCAGCAGTGAATGGCTCGGGGCTAGCGGGGGGGCCTTTGAGACCCAGTACTTC
cdr3_aa: CASSEWLGASGGAFETQYF
v_call: TRBV6-1
d_call: TRBD2
clone_size: NA
j_call: TRBJ2-5

cdr3_nt: TGTGCCAGCAGACGTCCCGGGACAGGGTTTGAAAAACTGTTTTTT
cdr3_aa: CASRRPGTGFEKLFF
v_call: TRBV6-5
d_call: TRBD1
clone_size: NA
j_call: TRBJ1-4

cdr3_nt: TGTGCCAGCAGCAACGACAGTAAATTATCCTCTGGGGCCAACGTCCTGACTTTC
cdr3_aa: CASSNDSKLSSGANVLTF
v_call: TRBV21-1
d_call: NA
clone_size: NA
j_call: TRBJ2-6

cdr3_nt: TGCGCCAGCAGCCCTGCCGTAAGACAGGGGAAAGAGACCCAGTACTTC
cdr3_aa: CASSPAVRQGKETQYF
v_call: TRBV5-1
d_call: TRBD1
clone_size: NA
j_call: TRBJ2-5

cdr3_nt: TGTGCCAGCAGGACAGGGGGCTATGGCTACACCTTC
cdr3_aa: CASRTGGYGYTF
v_call: TRBV27
d_call: TRBD1
clone_size: NA
j_call: TRBJ1-2

cdr3_nt: TGTGCCAGCAGTGTCAGGGGTAAAGAGACCCAGTACTTC
cdr3_aa: CASSVRGKETQYF
v_call: TRBV6-5
d_call: NA
clone_size: NA
j_call: TRBJ2-5